This T cell receptor (beta chain) was retrieved from a study of regulatory T cells in long-lasting Graves disease. Construction of TCR beta libraries relied on iRepertoire HTBI primers and on Arm-PCR targeting CDR3 regions. Under the authors' procedure: Among the samples, 50 to 80 TRBV and 12 to 15 TRBJ segments were identified. In TCRdb, the multiplex PCR reads were re-called with MiXCR into one record per CDR3 protein. These V and J calls are TCRdb output, not the study's own analysis. The sample consists of 560,000 or so distinct CDR3 sequences, about 15% of them appearing once. This clonotype was observed many times. The germline V and J ends were trimmed by 5 bases and 16 bases, with 21 bases remaining between them. The germline V gene encodes CDR1 SGHVS and CDR2 FNYEAQ. This CDR3 has 13 residues. The time point: newly diagnosed GD, antithyroid drugs for less than 3 months. PBMCs were the source of the RNA used for TCR sequencing.

Another study also made use of these data, one on T cells in Graves' hyperthyroidism and ophthalmopathy.

V usage is TRBV7-6 and J usage is TRBJ2-1; tentatively, D is TRBD1 (6 bases). The specimen comprised peripheral blood mononuclear cells (PBMCs), sampled at new diagnosis, from a patient treated with antithyroid drugs. The clonotype comes from a young man with Graves disease. The CDR3 DNA sequence: TGTGCCAGCAGCCTAGGGGGTGGACAGAGGGTCTTCTTC. It codes for CASSLGGGQRVFF.